This T cell receptor beta chain was found in a study of T cell repertoires in cytomegalovirus infection. This clonotype has at least ten counts. TCRdb redid the calling of the reads with MiXCR, one entry per CDR3 protein. In the table there are some 300,000 distinct CDR3 sequences, roughly 17% of which are singletons. CDR1 is MDHEN, CDR2 SYDVKM, per germline. V gave up 10 bases and J gave up 3 bases; unmatched junction bases: 8. The CDR3 length is 13 residues. This TCR came from a human donor in good health (CMV status not recorded). Some clones in this sample may be carry-over from other donors' samples. V and J are TRBV28 and TRBJ2-7; 8 bases match TRBD1. Specimen: PBMCs. CDR3 region: CATLRDRYYEQYF. The CDR3 bases are TGTGCCACCCTCCGGGACAGGTACTACGAGCAGTACTTC.